This T cell receptor (beta chain) derives from a study of CD8 T cells in ankylosing spondylitis. The CDR3 covers 14 residues. CDR1 is SEHNR, CDR2 FQNEAQ, per germline (reference sequence). V was pared by 5 bases and J by 4 bases, with 14 bases between. TCRdb redid the calling of the 5' RACE reads with MiXCR, one entry per CDR3 protein. This table holds about 150,000 distinct CDR3 sequences, around 43% found once. The V gene is TRBV7-9, the J gene TRBJ1-2; D uncertain. What was sequenced was synovial fluid, either unsorted or a sorted T cell fraction (not recorded which). The receptor was derived from a male donor with ankylosing spondylitis. Here the CDR3 reads CASSLHPPSYGYTF. As DNA, the CDR3 is TGTGCCAGCAGCCTTCACCCTCCCTCCTATGGCTACACCTTC. Variable domain in full (rest from reference TRBV7-9 and TRBJ1-2): DTGVSQNPRHKITKRGQNVTFRCDPISEHNRLYWYRQTLGQGPEFLTYFQNEAQLEKSRLLSDRFSAERPKGSFSTLEIQRTEQGDSAMYLCASSLHPPSYGYTFGSGTRLTVV.